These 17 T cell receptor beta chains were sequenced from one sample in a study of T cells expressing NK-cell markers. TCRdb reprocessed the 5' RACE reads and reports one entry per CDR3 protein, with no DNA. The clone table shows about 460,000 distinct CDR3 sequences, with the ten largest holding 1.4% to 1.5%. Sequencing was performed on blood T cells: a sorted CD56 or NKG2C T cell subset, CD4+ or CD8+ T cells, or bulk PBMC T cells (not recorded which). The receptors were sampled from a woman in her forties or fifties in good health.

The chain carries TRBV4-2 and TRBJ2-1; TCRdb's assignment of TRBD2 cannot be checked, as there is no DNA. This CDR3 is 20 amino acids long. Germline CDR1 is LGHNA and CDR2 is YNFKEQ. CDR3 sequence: CASSQARGGTSGRAVNEQFF.

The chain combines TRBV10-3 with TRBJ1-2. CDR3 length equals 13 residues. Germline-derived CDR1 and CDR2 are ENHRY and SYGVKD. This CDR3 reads CAITMAGRDGYTF.

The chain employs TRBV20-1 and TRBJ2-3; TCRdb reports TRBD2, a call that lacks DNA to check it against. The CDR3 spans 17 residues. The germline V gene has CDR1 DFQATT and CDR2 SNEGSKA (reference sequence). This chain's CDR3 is CSAAGLAGEGWTDTQYF.

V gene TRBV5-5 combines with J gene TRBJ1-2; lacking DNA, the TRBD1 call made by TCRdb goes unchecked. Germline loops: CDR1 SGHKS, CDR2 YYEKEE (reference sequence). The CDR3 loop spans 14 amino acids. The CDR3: CASSSPLGTLSYTF. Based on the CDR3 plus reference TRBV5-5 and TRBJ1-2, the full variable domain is DAGVTQSPTHLIKTRGQQVTLRCSPISGHKSVSWYQQVLGQGPQFIFQYYEKEERGRGNFPDRFSARQFPNYSSELNVNALLLGDSALYLCASSSPLGTLSYTFGSGTRLTVV.

CDR3 protein: CATTPTGANTGELFF. The chain carries TRBV15 and TRBJ2-2; as DNA is missing, the TRBD1 call by TCRdb cannot be tested. Germline V gene sequence: CDR1 LNHNV, CDR2 YYDKDF (reference sequence). There are 15 residues in the CDR3. Drawing the rest from reference TRBV15 and TRBJ2-2, the complete variable domain is DAMVIQNPRYQVTQFGKPVTLSCSQTLNHNVMYWYQQKSSQAPKLLFHYYDKDFNNEADTPDNFQSRRPNTSFCFLDIRSPGLGDTAMYLCATTPTGANTGELFFGEGSRLTVL.

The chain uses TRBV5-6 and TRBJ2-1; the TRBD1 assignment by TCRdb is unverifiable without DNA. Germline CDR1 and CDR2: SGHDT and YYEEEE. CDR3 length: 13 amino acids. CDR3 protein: CASSPPGYNEQFF.

The CDR3 sequence is CASSLAWPMVGGETQYF. This chain links TRBV5-1 with TRBJ2-5; the TRBD1 assignment by TCRdb is unverifiable without DNA. The germline V gene has CDR1 SGHRS and CDR2 YFSETQ. The CDR3 extends over 17 amino acids.

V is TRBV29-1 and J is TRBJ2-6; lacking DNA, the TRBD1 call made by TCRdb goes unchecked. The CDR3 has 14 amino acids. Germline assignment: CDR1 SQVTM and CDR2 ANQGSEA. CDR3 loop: CSVGNGMRANVLTF.

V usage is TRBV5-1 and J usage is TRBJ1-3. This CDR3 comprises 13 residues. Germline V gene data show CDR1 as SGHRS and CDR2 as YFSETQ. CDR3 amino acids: CASSLGLGNTIYF.

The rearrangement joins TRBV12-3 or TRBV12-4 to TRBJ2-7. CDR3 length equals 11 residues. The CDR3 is CASSLTYEQYF.

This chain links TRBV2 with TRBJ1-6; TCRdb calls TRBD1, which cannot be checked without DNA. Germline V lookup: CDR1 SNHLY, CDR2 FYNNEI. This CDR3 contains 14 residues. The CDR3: CASSDFQGDSPLHF.

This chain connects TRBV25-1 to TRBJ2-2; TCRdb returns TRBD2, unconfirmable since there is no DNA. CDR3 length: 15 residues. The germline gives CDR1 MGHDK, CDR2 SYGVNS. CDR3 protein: CASSVTSGRSGELFF.

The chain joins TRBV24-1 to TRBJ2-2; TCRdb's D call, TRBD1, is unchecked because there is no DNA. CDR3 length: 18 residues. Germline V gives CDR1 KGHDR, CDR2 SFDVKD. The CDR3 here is CATSDLFPTGHKVGELFF.

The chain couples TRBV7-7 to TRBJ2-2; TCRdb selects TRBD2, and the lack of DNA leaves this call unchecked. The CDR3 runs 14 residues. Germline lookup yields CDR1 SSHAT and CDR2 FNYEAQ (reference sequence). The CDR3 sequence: CASGGLAVTGELFF.

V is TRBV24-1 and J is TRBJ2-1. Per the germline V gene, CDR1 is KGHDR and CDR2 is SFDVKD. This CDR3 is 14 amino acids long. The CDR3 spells CATSRLAGAGEQFF.

The CDR3 is CASSQTVMNTEAFF. The rearrangement joins TRBV6-1 to TRBJ1-1; TCRdb returns TRBD1, unconfirmable since there is no DNA. Germline loops: CDR1 MNHNS, CDR2 SASEGT. CDR3 length: 14 residues.

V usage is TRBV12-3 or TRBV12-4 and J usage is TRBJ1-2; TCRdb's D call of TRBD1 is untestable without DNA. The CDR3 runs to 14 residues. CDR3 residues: CASSLTGVNYGYTF.